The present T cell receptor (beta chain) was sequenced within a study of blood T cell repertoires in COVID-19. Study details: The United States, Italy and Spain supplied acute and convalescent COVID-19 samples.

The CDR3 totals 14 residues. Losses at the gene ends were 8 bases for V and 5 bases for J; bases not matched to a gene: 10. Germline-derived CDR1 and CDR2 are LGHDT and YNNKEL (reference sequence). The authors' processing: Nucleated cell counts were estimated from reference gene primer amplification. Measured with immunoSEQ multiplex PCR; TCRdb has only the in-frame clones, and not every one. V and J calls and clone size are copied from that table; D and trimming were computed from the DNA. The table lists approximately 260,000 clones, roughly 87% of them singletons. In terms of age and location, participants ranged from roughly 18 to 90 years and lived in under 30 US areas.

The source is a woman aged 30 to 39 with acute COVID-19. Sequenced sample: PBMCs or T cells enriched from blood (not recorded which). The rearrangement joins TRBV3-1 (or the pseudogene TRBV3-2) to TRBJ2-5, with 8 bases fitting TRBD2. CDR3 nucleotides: TGTGCCAGCTGGGGGACGGGGGGGCGGGAGACCCAGTACTTC. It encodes CASWGTGGRETQYF.